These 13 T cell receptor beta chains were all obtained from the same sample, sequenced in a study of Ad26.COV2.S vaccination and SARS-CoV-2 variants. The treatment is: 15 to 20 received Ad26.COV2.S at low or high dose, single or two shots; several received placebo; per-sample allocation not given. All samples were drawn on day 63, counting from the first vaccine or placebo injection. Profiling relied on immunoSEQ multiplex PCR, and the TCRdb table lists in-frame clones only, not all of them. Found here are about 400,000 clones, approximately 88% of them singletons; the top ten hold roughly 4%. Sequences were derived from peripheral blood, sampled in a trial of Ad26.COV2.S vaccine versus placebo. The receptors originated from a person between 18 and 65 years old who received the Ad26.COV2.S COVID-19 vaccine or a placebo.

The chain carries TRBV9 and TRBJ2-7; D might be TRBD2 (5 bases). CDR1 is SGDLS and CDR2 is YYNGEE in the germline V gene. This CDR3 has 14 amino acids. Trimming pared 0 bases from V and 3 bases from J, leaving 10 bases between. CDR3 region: CASSVETGNYEQYF. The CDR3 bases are TGTGCCAGCAGCGTAGAGACCGGGAACTACGAGCAGTACTTC.

The CDR3 is CATSDPSGSGGWYTDTQYF. CDR3 in DNA: TGTGCCACCAGTGATCCCTCTGGGAGCGGGGGTTGGTACACAGATACGCAGTATTTT. V is TRBV24-1 and J is TRBJ2-3; 8 bases agree with TRBD2. Germline assignment: CDR1 KGHDR and CDR2 SFDVKD. The CDR3 runs 19 residues. V was pared by 3 bases and J by 2 bases, with 15 bases of the junction left unmatched.

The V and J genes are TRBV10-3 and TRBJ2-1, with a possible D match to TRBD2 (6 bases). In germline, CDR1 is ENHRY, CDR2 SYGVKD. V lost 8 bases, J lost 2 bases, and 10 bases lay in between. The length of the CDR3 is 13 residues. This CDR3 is CAIRDFTYNEQFF. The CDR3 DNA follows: TGTGCCATCCGGGACTTCACCTACAATGAGCAGTTCTTC.

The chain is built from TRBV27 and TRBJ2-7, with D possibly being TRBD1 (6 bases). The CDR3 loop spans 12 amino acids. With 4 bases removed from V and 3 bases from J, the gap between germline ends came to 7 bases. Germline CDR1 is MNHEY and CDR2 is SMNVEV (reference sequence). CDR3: CASSSDSYEQYF. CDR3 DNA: TGTGCCAGCAGTTCGGACAGCTACGAGCAGTACTTC.

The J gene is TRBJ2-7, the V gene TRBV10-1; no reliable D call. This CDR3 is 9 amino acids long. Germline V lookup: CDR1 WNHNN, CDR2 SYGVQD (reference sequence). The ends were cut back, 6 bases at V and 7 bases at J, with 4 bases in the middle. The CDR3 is CASRGEQYF. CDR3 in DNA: TGCGCCAGCAGAGGGGAGCAGTACTTC.

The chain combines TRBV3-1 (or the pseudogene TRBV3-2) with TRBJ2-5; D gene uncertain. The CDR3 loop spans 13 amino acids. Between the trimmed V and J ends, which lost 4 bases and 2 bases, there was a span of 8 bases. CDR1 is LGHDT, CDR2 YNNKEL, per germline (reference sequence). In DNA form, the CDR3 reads TGTGCCAGCAGCCGGACGTTGCAAGAGACCCAGTACTTC. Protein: CASSRTLQETQYF.

This CDR3 reads CASSLSDTARVYF. The CDR3, as DNA: TGTGCCAGCAGCTTGTCTGATACCGCACGAGTTTACTTC. This chain connects TRBV5-8 to TRBJ2-4; no clear D. Germline loops: CDR1 SGHTS, CDR2 YDEGEE. Trimming left V 1 base short and J 16 bases short, with 18 bases between. The CDR3 runs to 13 residues.

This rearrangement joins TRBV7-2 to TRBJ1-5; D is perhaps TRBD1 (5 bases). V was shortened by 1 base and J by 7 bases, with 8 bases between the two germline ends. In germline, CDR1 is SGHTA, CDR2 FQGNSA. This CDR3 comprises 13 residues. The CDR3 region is CASSLERDQPQHF. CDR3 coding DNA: TGTGCCAGCAGCTTAGAAAGGGACCAGCCCCAGCATTTT. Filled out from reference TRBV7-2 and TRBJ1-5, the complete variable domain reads GAGVSQSPSNKVTEKGKDVELRCDPISGHTALYWYRQSLGQGLEFLIYFQGNSAPDKSGLPSDRFSAERTGGSVSTLTIQRTQQEDSAVYLCASSLERDQPQHFGDGTRLSIL.

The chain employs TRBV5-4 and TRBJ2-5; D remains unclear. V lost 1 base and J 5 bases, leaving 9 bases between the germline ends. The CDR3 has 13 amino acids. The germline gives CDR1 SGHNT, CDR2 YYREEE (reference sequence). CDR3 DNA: TGTGCCAGCAGCTTGTCAGAACGGGAGACCCAGTACTTC. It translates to CASSLSERETQYF.

CDR3 loop: CASSYGGPGAPLHF. In DNA form, the CDR3 reads TGTGCCAGCAGTTACGGAGGGCCAGGGGCACCCCTCCACTTT. V and J are TRBV6-5 and TRBJ1-6; D is possibly TRBD1 (6 bases). The germline V and J ends were trimmed by 2 bases and 11 bases, with 13 bases remaining between them. The CDR3 runs to 14 residues. Germline values: CDR1 MNHEY, CDR2 SVGAGI.

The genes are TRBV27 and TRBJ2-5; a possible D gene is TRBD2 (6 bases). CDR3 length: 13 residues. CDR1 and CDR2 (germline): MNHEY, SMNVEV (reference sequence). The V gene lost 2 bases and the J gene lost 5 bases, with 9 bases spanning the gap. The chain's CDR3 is CASSLGGLETQYF. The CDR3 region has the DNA TGTGCCAGCAGTTTAGGAGGGTTGGAGACCCAGTACTTC.

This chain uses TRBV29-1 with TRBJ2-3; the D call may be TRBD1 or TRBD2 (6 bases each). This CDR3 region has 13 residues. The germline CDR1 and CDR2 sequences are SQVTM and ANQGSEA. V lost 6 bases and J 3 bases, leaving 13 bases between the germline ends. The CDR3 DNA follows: TGCAGCGTGAAGGGGGGATTGACAGATACGCAGTATTTT. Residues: CSVKGGLTDTQYF.

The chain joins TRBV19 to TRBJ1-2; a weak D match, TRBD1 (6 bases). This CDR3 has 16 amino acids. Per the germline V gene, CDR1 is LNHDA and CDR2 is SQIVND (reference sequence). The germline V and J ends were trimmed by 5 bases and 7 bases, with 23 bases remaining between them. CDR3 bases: TGTGCCAGTAGTCCCCAGGTGGCAGGGGTCACTGGTGGCTACACCTTC. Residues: CASSPQVAGVTGGYTF.